A selection of T cell receptor beta chains follows, all from one sample in a study of blood T cells in healthy people across ages. TCRdb called the 5' RACE reads again in MiXCR, with one record for every CDR3 protein. The sample yields more than 600,000 distinct CDR3 sequences, roughly 25% seen once. These sequences were also reported in another study, on T cells of mothers and their children.

The sample taken for sequencing was blood. These receptors were collected from a boy under 18 in good health. The CDR3 runs from the conserved cysteine through the conserved F or W. The D gene is left open where the match is weak. Expanded clones are given a class, and other clones once, few, many or no size at all.

TRBD2	TRBV4-2	TRBJ2-3	.	TGTGCCAGCAGCCAAGTAGATCTAGCGGGAGATCTAGATACGCAGTATTTT	CASSQVDLAGDLDTQYF
.	TRBV5-6	TRBJ2-1	few	TGTGCCAGCAGCCCGGCGGACGGGGAGCAGTTCTTC	CASSPADGEQFF
TRBD1	TRBV18	TRBJ2-1	few	TGTGCCAGCTCAACCAACCCGGGACAGGGTTTTATCTCCTACAATGAGCAGTTCTTC	CASSTNPGQGFISYNEQFF
TRBD1	TRBV28	TRBJ2-6	once	TGTGCCAGCAGTTTATTCGGGATCTCGACAGGGGCGACCAACTCTGGGGCCAACGTCCTGACTTTC	CASSLFGISTGATNSGANVLTF
.	TRBV29-1	TRBJ2-1	.	TGCAGCGTCACGAGCCCCGGGCTTGGACTCAATGAGCAGTTCTTC	CSVTSPGLGLNEQFF
.	TRBV4-2	TRBJ1-2	.	TGTGCCAGCAGCCACGGGGGAGCAGGGGCTCCTAACTATGGCTACACCTTC	CASSHGGAGAPNYGYTF
.	TRBV9	TRBJ2-2	.	TGTGCCAGCAGCACGATCGGGGGCACCGGGGAGCTGTTTTTT	CASSTIGGTGELFF
TRBD2	TRBV4-2	TRBJ2-5	.	TGTGCCAGCAGCCAACCTAGCGGGTGGGGAATAGAGACCCAGTACTTC	CASSQPSGWGIETQYF
.	TRBV29-1	TRBJ2-7	.	TGCAGCGCCGCAAGTCTGCCCGGACTATCCTACGAGCAGTACTTC	CSAASLPGLSYEQYF
TRBD1	TRBV9	TRBJ1-4	.	TGTGCCAGCAGCGTACAAACAGGGGTTTATGAAAAACTGTTTTTT	CASSVQTGVYEKLFF
TRBD2	TRBV5-6	TRBJ2-5	.	TGTGCCAGCAGTAGCGGGGGGGACGAGACCCAGTACTTC	CASSSGGDETQYF
.	TRBV7-9	TRBJ2-1	.	TGTGCCAGCAGCTTAGTACCGTCCAGGTCTTACAATGAGCAGTTCTTC	CASSLVPSRSYNEQFF
.	TRBV5-1	TRBJ2-1	.	TGCGCCGGCAGCAGTAGCGGTGTCTCCTACAATGAGCAGTTCTTC	CAGSSSGVSYNEQFF
.	TRBV7-6	TRBJ2-7	few	TGTGCCAGCAGCTTAGCGTGGGGGAACTCCTACGAGCAGTACTTC	CASSLAWGNSYEQYF
.	TRBV7-2	TRBJ1-2	.	TGTGCCAGCAGTCAAGCGGGGGGCAGCTATGGCTACACCTTC	CASSQAGGSYGYTF